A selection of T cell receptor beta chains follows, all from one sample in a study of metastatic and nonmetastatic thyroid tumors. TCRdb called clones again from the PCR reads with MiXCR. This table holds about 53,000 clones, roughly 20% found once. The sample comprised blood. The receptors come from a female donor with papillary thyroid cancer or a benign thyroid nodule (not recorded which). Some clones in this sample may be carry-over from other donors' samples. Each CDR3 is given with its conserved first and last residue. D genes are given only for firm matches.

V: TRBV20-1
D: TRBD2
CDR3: CSAGPLTSRIQETQYF

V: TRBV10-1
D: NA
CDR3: CASSEDRAGVYEQYF

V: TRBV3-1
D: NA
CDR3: CASSQGKTGELFF

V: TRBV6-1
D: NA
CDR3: CASSGLLGEEKLFF

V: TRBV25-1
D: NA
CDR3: CASSESIRNTGELFF

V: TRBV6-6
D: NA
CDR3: CASSYGGLGETQYF

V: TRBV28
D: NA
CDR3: CASSLGRDEKFF

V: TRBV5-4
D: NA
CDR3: CASSLVRAGSSYEQYF

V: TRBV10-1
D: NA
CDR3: CARMSCSYEQYF

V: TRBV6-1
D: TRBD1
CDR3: CASRRDRGPYEQYF

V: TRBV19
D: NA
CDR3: CASHLGATNEKLFF

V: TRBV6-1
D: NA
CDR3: CASSEGYEQYF

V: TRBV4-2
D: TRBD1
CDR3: CASSRRQGGDYGYTF

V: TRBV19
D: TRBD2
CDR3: CASSPRLASVDTQYF

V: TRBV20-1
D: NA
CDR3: CSARAIYEQYF

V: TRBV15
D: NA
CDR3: CATSPMTDTHSF

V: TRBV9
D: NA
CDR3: CASSVVSDTQYF

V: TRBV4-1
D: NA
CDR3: CASSQVATAAGNTIYF

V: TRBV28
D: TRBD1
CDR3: CASNPLGQANNQPQHF

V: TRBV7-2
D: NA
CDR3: CASSREGRATDTQYF

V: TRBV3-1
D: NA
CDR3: CASSQETGRQVNEKLFF

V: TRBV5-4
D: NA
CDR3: CASSFGSGAYEQYF

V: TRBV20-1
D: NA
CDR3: CSARGAGDFYEQYF

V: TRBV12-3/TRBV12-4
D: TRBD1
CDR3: CASSLALRVNFGDDRDYGYTF

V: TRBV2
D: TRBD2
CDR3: CASKKGGSSQDTQYF

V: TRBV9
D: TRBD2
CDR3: CASSVGRGSSYNEQFF

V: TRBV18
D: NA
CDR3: CASSPPPGTLSGANVLTF

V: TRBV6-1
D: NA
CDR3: CASIQDMGPFGTEASF

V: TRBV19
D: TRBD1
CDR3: CAARDRATDTQYF

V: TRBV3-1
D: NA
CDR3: CASSALGQRGDNEQFF

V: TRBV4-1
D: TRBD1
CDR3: CASLGGGNGYTF

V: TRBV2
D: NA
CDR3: CASSEALREKLFF

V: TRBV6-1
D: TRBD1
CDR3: CASNLGTGQYGYIF

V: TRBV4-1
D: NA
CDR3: CASTITPGANYGYTF

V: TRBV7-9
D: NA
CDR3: CASDPYEQYF

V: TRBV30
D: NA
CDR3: CAWNTPNQPQHF

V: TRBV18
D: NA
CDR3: CAGSPGPGGSTQYF

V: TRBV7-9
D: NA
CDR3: CASSSDRLDDEKLFF

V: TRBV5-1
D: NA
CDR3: CASSLVSAAYSYEQYF

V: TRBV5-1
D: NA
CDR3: CASSPSSGYNEQFF

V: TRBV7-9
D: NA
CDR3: CASSVAIPQETQYF

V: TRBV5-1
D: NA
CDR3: CASSFGGPGGTYEQYF

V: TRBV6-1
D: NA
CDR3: CASSYKKNYGYTF